Below, 17 T cell receptor beta chains from the same sample are listed, as sequenced in a study of blood T cell repertoires in COVID-19. Assay used: immunoSEQ multiplex PCR; TCRdb lists only in-frame clones, some missing. The sample includes about 160,000 clones, around 82% seen only once; the top ten take approximately 10%. The sequenced sample was peripheral blood. These TCRs come from a man in his sixties with active or convalescent COVID-19.

The genes are TRBV2 and TRBJ1-2; no clear D. Trimming took off 5 bases at V and 0 bases at J, with 7 bases between the two ends. Germline V lookup: CDR1 SNHLY, CDR2 FYNNEI. This CDR3 is 13 amino acids long. The CDR3 loop is CASSRGTNYGYTF. For the CDR3, the DNA is TGTGCCAGCAGTCGGGGTACTAACTATGGCTACACCTTC. Based on the CDR3 plus reference TRBV2 and TRBJ1-2, the full variable domain is EPEVTQTPSHQVTQMGQEVILRCVPISNHLYFYWYRQILGQKVEFLVSFYNNEISEKSEIFDDQFSVERPDGSNFTLKIRSTKLEDSAMYFCASSRGTNYGYTFGSGTRLTVV.

This chain joins TRBV13 and TRBJ1-3, with 7 bases matching TRBD1. The CDR3 spans 16 residues. CDR1 and CDR2 (germline): PRHDT, FYEKMQ (reference sequence). V lost 5 bases, J lost 0 bases, and 7 bases stayed unmatched. The CDR3 DNA is TGTGCCAGCAGCCCCCAGGGGGTCGCCTCTGGAAACACCATATATTTT. Translation: CASSPQGVASGNTIYF.

The count of this clone is one. The rearrangement joins TRBV6-6 to TRBJ2-5; a weak D match, TRBD1 (6 bases). The CDR3 is 14 amino acids. Germline CDR1 MNHNY, CDR2 SVGAGI (reference sequence). With 0 bases removed from V and 1 base from J, the gap between germline ends came to 6 bases. The CDR3 here is CASSYSTGQETQYF. CDR3 coding DNA: TGTGCCAGCAGTTACTCGACAGGCCAAGAGACCCAGTACTTC.

This chain joins TRBV4-1 and TRBJ2-1, with TRBD1 matching over 7 bases. Germline V CDR1 and CDR2: MGHRA, YSYEKL. Losses at the gene ends were 4 bases for V and 3 bases for J; bases not matched to a gene: 9. This CDR3 has 16 amino acids. CDR3: CASSRSMTGLYNEQFF. The CDR3 DNA reads TGCGCCAGCAGCCGCTCTATGACAGGGCTCTACAATGAGCAGTTCTTC.

In this sample, this clone turned up a few times. The rearrangement uses TRBV15 and TRBJ1-1; D possibly corresponds to TRBD1 (5 bases). Deletions cut 0 bases from V and 6 bases from J, with 11 bases between. This CDR3 spans 14 amino acids. Germline V gene data show CDR1 as LNHNV and CDR2 as YYDKDF (reference sequence). In DNA, the CDR3 is TGTGCCACCAGCAGAGACAGGGTAACCGCTGAAGCTTTCTTT. This codes for CATSRDRVTAEAFF.

The chain links TRBV11-3 to TRBJ2-1, with TRBD2 matching over 8 bases. J lost 6 bases, V lost 5 bases, and 3 bases had no gene match. CDR3 length equals 13 residues. Germline values: CDR1 SGHNT, CDR2 YENEEA. CDR3 sequence (DNA): TGTGCCAGCAGCCTCGGACTAGCCAATGAGCAGTTCTTC. It translates to CASSLGLANEQFF.

This sequence joins TRBV19 and TRBJ1-5, with D perhaps TRBD1 (5 bases). This CDR3 comprises 15 residues. Germline V gives CDR1 LNHDA, CDR2 SQIVND (reference sequence). The V end was cut by 6 bases, the J end by 5 bases, with 17 bases between. As DNA, the CDR3 is TGTGCCAGTAGACTCAAACCGGGACTTGATCAGCCCCAGCATTTT. The encoded protein is CASRLKPGLDQPQHF. The full variable domain, its missing parts supplied by reference TRBV19 and TRBJ1-5, is DGGITQSPKYLFRKEGQNVTLSCEQNLNHDAMYWYRQDPGQGLRLIYYSQIVNDFQKGDIAEGYSVSREKKESFPLTVTSAQKNPTAFYLCASRLKPGLDQPQHFGDGTRLSIL.

The chain recombines TRBV24-1 with TRBJ1-6; D might be TRBD1 (5 bases). The CDR3 sequence is 14 residues long. The V end lost 3 bases, the J end lost 9 bases, and 11 bases lay between the germline ends. CDR1 KGHDR and CDR2 SFDVKD come from the germline V gene. CDR3 coding DNA: TGTGCCACCAGTGATAGGGGCATGGGTTCACCCCTCCACTTT. Encoded protein: CATSDRGMGSPLHF.

The chain combines TRBV5-5 with TRBJ2-7, with D tentatively TRBD1 (7 bases). V was cut by 0 bases and J by 4 bases, with 17 bases left in between. The CDR3 covers 16 residues. CDR1 is SGHKS, CDR2 YYEKEE, per germline (reference sequence). The DNA of the CDR3 is TGTGCCAGCAGCTTGGCCTTACAGGGGAGGACTTACGAGCAGTACTTC. Protein: CASSLALQGRTYEQYF.

The chain couples TRBV3-1 (or the pseudogene TRBV3-2) to TRBJ2-1, with D perhaps TRBD1 (5 bases). Trimming took off 1 base at V and 7 bases at J, with 8 bases between the two ends. This CDR3 has 13 residues. Germline V CDR1 and CDR2: LGHDT, YNNKEL (reference sequence). CDR3 nucleotides: TGTGCCAGCAGCCAAGGTTCAGGGAATGAGCAGTTCTTC. It yields the protein CASSQGSGNEQFF.

The chain employs TRBV18 and TRBJ1-2; weak D call: TRBD1 (6 bases). The CDR3 has 16 amino acids. The germline CDR1 and CDR2 sequences are KGHSH and LQKENI. V lost 4 bases to trimming and J lost 1 base, with 16 bases between them. The CDR3 spells CASSRVSGTNNYGYTF. CDR3 coding DNA: TGTGCCAGCTCACGAGTGTCGGGGACAAATAACTATGGCTACACCTTC.

V gene TRBV27 combines with J gene TRBJ2-3; 10 bases agree with TRBD2. The CDR3 has 15 residues. The J segment lost 1 base and the V segment lost 6 bases, leaving 4 bases of the junction unmatched. Germline lookup yields CDR1 MNHEY and CDR2 SMNVEV (reference sequence). CDR3: CASRWLAGGTDTQYF. The CDR3 DNA follows: TGTGCCAGCAGGTGGCTAGCGGGGGGCACAGATACGCAGTATTTT.

The chain is built from TRBV4-1 and TRBJ2-1; D possibly corresponds to TRBD2 (6 bases). The CDR3 is 20 residues long. Germline CDR1 MGHRA, CDR2 YSYEKL. V lost 1 base and J 4 bases, leaving 26 bases between the germline ends. DNA of the CDR3: TGCGCCAGCAGCCAAGGGGCTACGGGAGAGGGGATACTCGGTTACAATGAGCAGTTCTTC. Translating it yields CASSQGATGEGILGYNEQFF.

The chain is built from TRBV19 and TRBJ1-5; 7 bases match TRBD1. The CDR3 runs to 15 residues. Losses at the gene ends were 4 bases for V and 3 bases for J; bases not matched to a gene: 6. CDR1 LNHDA and CDR2 SQIVND come from the germline V gene (reference sequence). The CDR3 DNA is TGTGCCAGTAGTACGACGACAGGGACCAATCAGCCCCAGCATTTT. Translating it yields CASSTTTGTNQPQHF. Together with reference TRBV19 and TRBJ1-5, the CDR3 gives the full variable domain: DGGITQSPKYLFRKEGQNVTLSCEQNLNHDAMYWYRQDPGQGLRLIYYSQIVNDFQKGDIAEGYSVSREKKESFPLTVTSAQKNPTAFYLCASSTTTGTNQPQHFGDGTRLSIL.

This clone was picked up one time. The gene calls are TRBV11-3 and TRBJ2-2; perhaps TRBD2 as D (5 bases). The CDR3 is made up of 15 amino acids. Germline V gene lookup returns CDR1 SGHNT and CDR2 YENEEA. Trimming stripped 5 bases from V and 6 bases from J, with 16 bases between. CDR3: CASSLGRAESGELFF. CDR3 coding DNA: TGTGCCAGCAGCCTCGGGCGAGCGGAGTCCGGGGAGCTGTTTTTT.

The chain has TRBV6-1 and TRBJ1-2; 8 bases line up with TRBD1. V gave up 0 bases and J gave up 4 bases; unmatched junction bases: 10. The CDR3 extends over 17 amino acids. Germline V lookup: CDR1 MNHNS, CDR2 SASEGT. CDR3 protein: CASSEARTGRNLYGYTF. Written as DNA, the CDR3 is TGTGCCAGCAGTGAAGCGAGGACAGGGCGTAACCTCTATGGCTACACCTTC.

About this clone itself: This CDR3 is also generated by other DNA sequences in the sample. The CDR3 spells CASSLGSNYGYTF. The CDR3 nucleotides are TGTGCCAGCAGTTTAGGGAGTAACTATGGCTACACCTTC. The V gene is TRBV12-3 or TRBV12-4, the J gene TRBJ1-2; D unclear. Trimming left V 1 base short and J 1 base short, with 4 bases between. CDR3 length equals 13 residues.